This TCR beta chain was captured by sequencing in a study of T-cell memory formation after mild COVID-19. The CDR3 has 16 amino acids. With 5 bases removed from V and 1 base from J, the gap between germline ends came to 17 bases. Germline loops: CDR1 MNHNY, CDR2 SVGAGI (reference sequence). One entry per CDR3 protein, called by TCRdb with MiXCR from the 5' RACE reads. Of about 200,000 distinct CDR3 sequences in the sample, over 7.5% were seen once. The genes are TRBV6-6 and TRBJ1-1; no clear D. This sequence originates from a young man who had mild COVID-19 (a few samples of this study predate the infection). Cell type and time point are not known. Sequenced input: PBMCs or a T cell subset sorted from them (not recorded which). The CDR3 DNA is TGTGCCAGCAGTCCCTATGTTGGACGTCGGAACACTGAAGCTTTCTTT. As protein: CASSPYVGRRNTEAFF.